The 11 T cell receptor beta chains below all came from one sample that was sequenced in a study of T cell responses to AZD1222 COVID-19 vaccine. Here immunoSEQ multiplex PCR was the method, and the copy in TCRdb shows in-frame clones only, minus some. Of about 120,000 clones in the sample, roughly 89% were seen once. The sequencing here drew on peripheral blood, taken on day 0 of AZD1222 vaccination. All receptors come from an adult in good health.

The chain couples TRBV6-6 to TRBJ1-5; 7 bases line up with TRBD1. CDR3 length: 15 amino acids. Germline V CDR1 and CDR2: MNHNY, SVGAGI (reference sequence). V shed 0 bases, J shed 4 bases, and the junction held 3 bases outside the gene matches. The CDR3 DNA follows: TGTGCCAGCAGTTACTCGGGGACAGCTAATCAGCCCCAGCATTTT. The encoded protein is CASSYSGTANQPQHF.

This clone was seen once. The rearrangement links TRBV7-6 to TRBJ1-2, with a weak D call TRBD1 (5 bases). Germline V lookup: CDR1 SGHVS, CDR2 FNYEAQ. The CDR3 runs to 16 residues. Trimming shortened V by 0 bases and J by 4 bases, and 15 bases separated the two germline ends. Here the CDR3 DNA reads TGTGCCAGCAGCTTAGCAGGGATGGGGGGGTTCTATGGCTACACCTTC. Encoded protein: CASSLAGMGGFYGYTF.

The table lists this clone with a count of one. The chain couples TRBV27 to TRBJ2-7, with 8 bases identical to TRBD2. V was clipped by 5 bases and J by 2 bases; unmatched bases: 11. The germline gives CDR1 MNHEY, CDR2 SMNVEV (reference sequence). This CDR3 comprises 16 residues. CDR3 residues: CASSGSGVVPTYEQYF. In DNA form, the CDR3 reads TGTGCCAGCAGTGGTAGCGGGGTAGTGCCCACCTACGAGCAGTACTTC.

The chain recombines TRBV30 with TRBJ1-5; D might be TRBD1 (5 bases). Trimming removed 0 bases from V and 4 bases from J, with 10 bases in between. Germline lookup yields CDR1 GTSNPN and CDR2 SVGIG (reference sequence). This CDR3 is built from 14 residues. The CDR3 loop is CAWSVPGGNQPQHF. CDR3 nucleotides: TGTGCCTGGAGTGTACCCGGGGGAAATCAGCCCCAGCATTTT.

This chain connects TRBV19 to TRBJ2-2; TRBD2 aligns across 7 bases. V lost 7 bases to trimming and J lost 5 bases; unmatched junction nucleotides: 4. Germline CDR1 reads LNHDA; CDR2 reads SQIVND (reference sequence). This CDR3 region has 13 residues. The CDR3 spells CASMLAVTGELFF. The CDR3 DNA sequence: TGTGCCAGTATGCTAGCGGTTACCGGGGAGCTGTTTTTT. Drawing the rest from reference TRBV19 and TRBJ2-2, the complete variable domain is DGGITQSPKYLFRKEGQNVTLSCEQNLNHDAMYWYRQDPGQGLRLIYYSQIVNDFQKGDIAEGYSVSREKKESFPLTVTSAQKNPTAFYLCASMLAVTGELFFGEGSRLTVL.

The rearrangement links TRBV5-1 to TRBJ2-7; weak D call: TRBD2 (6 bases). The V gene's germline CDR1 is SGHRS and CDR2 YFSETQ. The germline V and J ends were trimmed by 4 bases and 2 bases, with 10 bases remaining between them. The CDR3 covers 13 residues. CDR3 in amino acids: CASSGGTAYEQYF. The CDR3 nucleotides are TGCGCCAGCAGCGGCGGGACGGCCTACGAGCAGTACTTC.

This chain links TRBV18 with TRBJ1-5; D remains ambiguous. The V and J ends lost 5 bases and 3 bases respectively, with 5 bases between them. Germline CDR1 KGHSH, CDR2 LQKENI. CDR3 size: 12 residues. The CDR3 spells CASSDFNQPQHF. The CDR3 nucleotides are TGTGCCAGCTCAGACTTCAATCAGCCCCAGCATTTT.

The DNA of the CDR3 is TGTGCCAGTAGTGACCAAAACTTAAGGGGATATAATCAGCCCCAGCATTTT. It encodes CASSDQNLRGYNQPQHF. The chain is built from TRBV19 and TRBJ1-5, with D maybe TRBD1 (5 bases). The V gene lost 5 bases and the J gene lost 4 bases, with 21 bases spanning the gap. The CDR3 is 17 residues long. The germline V gene has CDR1 LNHDA and CDR2 SQIVND (reference sequence). The variable domain in full, with the rest retrieved from reference TRBV19 and TRBJ1-5, is DGGITQSPKYLFRKEGQNVTLSCEQNLNHDAMYWYRQDPGQGLRLIYYSQIVNDFQKGDIAEGYSVSREKKESFPLTVTSAQKNPTAFYLCASSDQNLRGYNQPQHFGDGTRLSIL.

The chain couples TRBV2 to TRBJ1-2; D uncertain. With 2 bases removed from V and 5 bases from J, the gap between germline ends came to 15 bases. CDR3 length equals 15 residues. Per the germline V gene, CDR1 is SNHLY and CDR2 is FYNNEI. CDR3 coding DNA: TGTGCCAGCAGTGAAATGTTTGGCCTAGGGTATGGCTACACCTTC. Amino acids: CASSEMFGLGYGYTF.

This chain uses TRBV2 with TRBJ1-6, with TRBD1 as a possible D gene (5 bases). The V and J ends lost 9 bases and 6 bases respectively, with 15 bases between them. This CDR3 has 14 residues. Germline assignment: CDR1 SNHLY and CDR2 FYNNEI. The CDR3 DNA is TGTGCCAGTACCTATCAGACAGTTAATTCACCCCTCCACTTT. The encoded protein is CASTYQTVNSPLHF.

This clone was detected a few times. The chain's CDR3 is CASSESRGREYF. In DNA, the CDR3 is TGTGCCAGCAGTGAATCCCGGGGGAGGGAGTACTTC. The V and J genes are TRBV25-1 and TRBJ2-7; 7 bases are shared with TRBD2. The germline V gene encodes CDR1 MGHDK and CDR2 SYGVNS. V lost 1 base to trimming and J lost 11 bases; unmatched junction nucleotides: 5. CDR3 length: 12 amino acids.